The next 7 T cell receptor beta chains were all read from a single sample in a study of shared clonotypes between healthy human individuals. Only in-frame clones appear in the TCRdb table, and some are missing; sequencing was by immunoSEQ multiplex PCR. In the table there are roughly 300,000 clones, roughly 70% of which are singletons. The sample consisted of memory CD4+ T cells sorted from blood. Specified subset: CD45RA-negative fraction. The receptors come from a man aged 25 to 40 in good health.

The CDR3 spells CASSMSTGGAKNIQYF. The CDR3 coding sequence is TGTGCCAGTAGTATGTCGACAGGGGGCGCAAAAAACATTCAGTACTTC. The V gene is TRBV19, the J gene TRBJ2-4; TRBD1 matches 10 bases. Trimming at V came to 3 bases and at J to 4 bases, leaving 6 bases not matched to a gene. This CDR3 has 16 residues. The germline V gene has CDR1 LNHDA and CDR2 SQIVND (reference sequence).

The genes are TRBV5-4 and TRBJ1-2; 9 bases are shared with TRBD1. The germline V gene has CDR1 SGHNT and CDR2 YYREEE (reference sequence). With V trimmed by 7 bases and J by 2 bases, 15 bases remained unmatched. The CDR3 extends over 17 amino acids. CDR3 DNA sequence: TGTGCCAGCTTCTCTTCGGTAGGGACAGGGACAAACTATGGCTACACCTTC. It yields the protein CASFSSVGTGTNYGYTF.

This clone was seen more than once but under ten times. The J gene is TRBJ2-7, the V gene TRBV9; TRBD1 matches 9 bases. This CDR3 is built from 15 residues. Germline CDR1 reads SGDLS; CDR2 reads YYNGEE. With V trimmed by 7 bases and J by 5 bases, 13 bases remained unmatched. The CDR3 region has the DNA TGTGCCAGCGGCCCCACCGGGACAGGGATGGACGAGCAGTACTTC. Encoded protein: CASGPTGTGMDEQYF. The complete variable domain, with remaining parts taken from reference TRBV9 and TRBJ2-7, reads DSGVTQTPKHLITATGQRVTLRCSPRSGDLSVYWYQQSLDQGLQFLIQYYNGEERAKGNILERFSAQQFPDLHSELNLSSLELGDSALYFCASGPTGTGMDEQYFGPGTRLTVT.

J is TRBJ1-4 and V is TRBV4-1; D remains ambiguous. V lost 3 bases, J lost 4 bases, and 12 bases lay in between. The CDR3 runs to 15 residues. Germline CDR1 is MGHRA and CDR2 is YSYEKL. CDR3 sequence reads: CASSQREWGNEKLFF. The CDR3 DNA is TGCGCCAGCAGCCAGAGGGAGTGGGGTAATGAAAAACTGTTTTTT.

This clone was observed a handful of times. V gene TRBV5-1 combines with J gene TRBJ2-1, with 9 bases that match TRBD2. With 0 bases clipped from V and 1 base from J, the junction kept 2 bases outside the gene matches. Germline CDR1 is SGHRS and CDR2 is YFSETQ. The CDR3 runs 16 residues. The CDR3 loop is CASSLAAGGSYNEQFF. The CDR3 DNA is TGCGCCAGCAGCTTGGCCGCGGGAGGGTCCTACAATGAGCAGTTCTTC.

The chain couples TRBV21-1 to TRBJ2-1; TRBD2 reflects the table's D call only, with no check against the DNA. TRBV21-1 is termed a pseudogene. The CDR3 has 16 residues. The CDR3 region has the DNA TGTGCCAGCAGCAAAGTTCGGGAGACAGCCTACAATGAGCAGTTCTTC. It is translated as CASSKVRETAYNEQFF.

The chain employs TRBV5-1 and TRBJ2-7; 7 positions agree with TRBD1. Unmatched junction bases numbered 10, after V lost 4 bases and J lost 6 bases. Germline lookup yields CDR1 SGHRS and CDR2 YFSETQ. CDR3 length equals 14 residues. The CDR3 nucleotides are TGCGCCAGCAGCGGCTCGACAGGGTTCGGCGAGCAGTACTTC. Translating gives CASSGSTGFGEQYF.